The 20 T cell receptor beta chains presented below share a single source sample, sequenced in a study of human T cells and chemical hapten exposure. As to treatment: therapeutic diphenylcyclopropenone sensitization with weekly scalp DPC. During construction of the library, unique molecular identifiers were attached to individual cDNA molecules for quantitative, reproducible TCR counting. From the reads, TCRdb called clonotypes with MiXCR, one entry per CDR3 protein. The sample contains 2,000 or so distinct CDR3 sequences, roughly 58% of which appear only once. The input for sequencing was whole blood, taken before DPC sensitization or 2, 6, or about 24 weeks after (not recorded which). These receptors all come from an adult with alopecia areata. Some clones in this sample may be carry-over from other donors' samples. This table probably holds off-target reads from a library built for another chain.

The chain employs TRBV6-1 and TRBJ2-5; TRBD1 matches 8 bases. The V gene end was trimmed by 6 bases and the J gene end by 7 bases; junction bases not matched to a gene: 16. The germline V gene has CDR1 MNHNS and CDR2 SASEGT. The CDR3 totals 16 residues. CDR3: CASSLEGDRTSGTQYF. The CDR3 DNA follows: TGTGCCAGCAGCCTAGAGGGGGACAGGACCTCTGGGACCCAGTACTTC.

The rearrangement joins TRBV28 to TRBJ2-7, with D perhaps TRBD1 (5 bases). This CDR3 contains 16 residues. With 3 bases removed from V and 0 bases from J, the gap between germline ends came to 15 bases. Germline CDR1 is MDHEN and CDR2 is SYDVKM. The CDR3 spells CASSFPAGLFSYEQYF. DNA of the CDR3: TGTGCCAGCAGTTTCCCGGCAGGGCTGTTCTCCTACGAGCAGTACTTC.

The DNA for the CDR3 is TGTGCCAGTAGTGCCCGGGACAGGAACACAGATACGCAGTATTTT. It specifies CASSARDRNTDTQYF. The genes are TRBV19 and TRBJ2-3; TRBD1 aligns across 8 bases. After removal of 5 bases from V and 2 bases from J, the junction contained 6 bases not matched to a gene. This CDR3 spans 15 amino acids. CDR1 and CDR2 from the germline V gene are LNHDA and SQIVND (reference sequence).

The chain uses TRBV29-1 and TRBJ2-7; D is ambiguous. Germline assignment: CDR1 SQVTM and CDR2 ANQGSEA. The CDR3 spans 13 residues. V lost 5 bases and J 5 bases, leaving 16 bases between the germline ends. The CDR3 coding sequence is TGCAGCGTTTCACGTATCGCCCGCCACGAGCAGTACTTC. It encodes CSVSRIARHEQYF.

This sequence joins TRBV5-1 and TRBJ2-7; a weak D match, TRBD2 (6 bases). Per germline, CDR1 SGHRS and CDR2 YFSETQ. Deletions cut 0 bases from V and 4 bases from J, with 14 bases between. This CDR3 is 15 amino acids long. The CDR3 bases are TGCGCCAGCAGCTTGGCCCTGGGACTCCGGTACGAGCAGTACTTC. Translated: CASSLALGLRYEQYF. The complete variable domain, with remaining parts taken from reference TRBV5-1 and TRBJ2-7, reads KAGVTQTPRYLIKTRGQQVTLSCSPISGHRSVSWYQQTPGQGLQFLFEYFSETQRNKGNFPGRFSGRQFSNSRSEMNVSTLELGDSALYLCASSLALGLRYEQYFGPGTRLTVT.

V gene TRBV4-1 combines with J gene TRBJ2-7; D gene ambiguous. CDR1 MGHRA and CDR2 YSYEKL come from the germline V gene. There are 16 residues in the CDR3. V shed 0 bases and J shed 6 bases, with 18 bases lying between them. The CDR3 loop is CASSQDPGTLLGEQYF. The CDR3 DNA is TGCGCCAGCAGCCAAGATCCAGGTACCCTCCTGGGCGAGCAGTACTTC.

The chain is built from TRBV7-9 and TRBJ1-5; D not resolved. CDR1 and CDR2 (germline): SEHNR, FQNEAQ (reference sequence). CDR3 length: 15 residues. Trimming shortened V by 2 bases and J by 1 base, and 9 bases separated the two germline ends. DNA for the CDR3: TGTGCCAGCAGCTTACAAAGGCAGAGCAATCAGCCCCAGCATTTT. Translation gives CASSLQRQSNQPQHF. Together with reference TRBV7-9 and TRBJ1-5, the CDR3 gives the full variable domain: DTGVSQNPRHKITKRGQNVTFRCDPISEHNRLYWYRQTLGQGPEFLTYFQNEAQLEKSRLLSDRFSAERPKGSFSTLEIQRTEQGDSAMYLCASSLQRQSNQPQHFGDGTRLSIL.

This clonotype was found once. This CDR3 reads CASSSGGGTDTQYF. The CDR3 DNA reads as TGTGCCAGCAGCAGCGGGGGCGGCACAGATACGCAGTATTTT. This chain links TRBV6-1 with TRBJ2-3; 8 nucleotides line up with TRBD2. The V gene's germline CDR1 is MNHNS and CDR2 SASEGT. CDR3 size: 14 residues. V lost 6 bases, J lost 1 base, and 3 bases stayed unmatched.

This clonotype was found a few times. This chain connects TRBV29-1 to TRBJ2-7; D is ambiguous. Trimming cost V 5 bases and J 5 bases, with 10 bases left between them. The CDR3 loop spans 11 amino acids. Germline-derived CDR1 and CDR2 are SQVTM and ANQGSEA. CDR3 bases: TGCAGCGTTAATCAGGTCGACGAGCAGTACTTC. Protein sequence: CSVNQVDEQYF.

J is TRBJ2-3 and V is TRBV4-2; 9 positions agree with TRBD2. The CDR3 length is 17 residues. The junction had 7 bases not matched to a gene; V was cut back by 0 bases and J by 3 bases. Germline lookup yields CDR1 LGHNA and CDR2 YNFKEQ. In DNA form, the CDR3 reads TGTGCCAGCAGCCAAGATGCTAGCGGGGAAGGAACAGATACGCAGTATTTT. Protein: CASSQDASGEGTDTQYF.

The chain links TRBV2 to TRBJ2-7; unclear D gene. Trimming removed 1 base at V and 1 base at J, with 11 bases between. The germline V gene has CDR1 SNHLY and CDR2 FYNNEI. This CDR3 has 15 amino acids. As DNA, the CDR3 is TGTGCCAGCAGTGAAGAAGGAAACCGTTCCTACGAGCAGTACTTC. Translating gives CASSEEGNRSYEQYF.

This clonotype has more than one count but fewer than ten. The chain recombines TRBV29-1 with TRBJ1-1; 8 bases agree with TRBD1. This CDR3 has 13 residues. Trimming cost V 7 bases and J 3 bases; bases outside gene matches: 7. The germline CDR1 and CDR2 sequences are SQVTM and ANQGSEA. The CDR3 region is CSAQTGGDTEAFF. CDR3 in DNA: TGCAGCGCTCAAACAGGGGGAGACACTGAAGCTTTCTTT.

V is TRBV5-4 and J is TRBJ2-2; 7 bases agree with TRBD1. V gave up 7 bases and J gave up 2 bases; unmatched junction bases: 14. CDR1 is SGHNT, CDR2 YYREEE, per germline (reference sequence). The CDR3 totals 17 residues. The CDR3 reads CASFTTPGQTNTGELFF. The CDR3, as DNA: TGTGCCAGCTTTACTACCCCGGGACAGACAAACACCGGGGAGCTGTTTTTT.

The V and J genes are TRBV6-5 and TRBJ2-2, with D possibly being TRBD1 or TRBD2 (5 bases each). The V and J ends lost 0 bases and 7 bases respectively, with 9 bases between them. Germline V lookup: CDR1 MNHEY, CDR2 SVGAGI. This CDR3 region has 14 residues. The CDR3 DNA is TGTGCCAGCAGTTACTCTGGGACCTACGGGGAGCTGTTTTTT. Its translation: CASSYSGTYGELFF.

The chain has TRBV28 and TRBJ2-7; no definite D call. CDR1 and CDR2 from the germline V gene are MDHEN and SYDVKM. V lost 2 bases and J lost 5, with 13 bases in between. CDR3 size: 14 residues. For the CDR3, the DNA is TGTGCCAGCAGTTTAGCCTCCATAGGGAACGAGCAGTACTTC. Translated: CASSLASIGNEQYF.

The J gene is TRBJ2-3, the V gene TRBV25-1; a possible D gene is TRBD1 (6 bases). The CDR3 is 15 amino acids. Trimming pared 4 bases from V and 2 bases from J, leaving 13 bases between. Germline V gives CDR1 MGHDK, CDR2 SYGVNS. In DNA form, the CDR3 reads TGTGCCAGCAGTGGTGGGGGCCGATTCACAGATACGCAGTATTTT. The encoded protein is CASSGGGRFTDTQYF.

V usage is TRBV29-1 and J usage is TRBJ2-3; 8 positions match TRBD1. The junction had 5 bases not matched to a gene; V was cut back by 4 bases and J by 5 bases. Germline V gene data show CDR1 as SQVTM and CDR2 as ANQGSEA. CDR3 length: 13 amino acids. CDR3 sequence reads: CSVARGPGDTQYF. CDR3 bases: TGCAGCGTTGCCAGGGGGCCGGGAGATACGCAGTATTTT.

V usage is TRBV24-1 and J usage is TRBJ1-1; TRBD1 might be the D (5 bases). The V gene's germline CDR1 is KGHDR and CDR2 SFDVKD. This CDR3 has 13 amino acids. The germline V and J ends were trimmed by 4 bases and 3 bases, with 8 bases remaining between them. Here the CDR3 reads CATSDLGDTEAFF. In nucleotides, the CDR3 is TGTGCCACCAGTGACTTGGGGGACACTGAAGCTTTCTTT.

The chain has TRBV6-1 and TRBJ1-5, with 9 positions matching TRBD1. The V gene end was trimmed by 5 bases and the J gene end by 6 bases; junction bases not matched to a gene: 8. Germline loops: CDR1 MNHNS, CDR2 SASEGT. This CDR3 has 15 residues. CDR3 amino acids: CASSLTGGFAQPQHF. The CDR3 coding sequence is TGTGCCAGCAGTCTAACAGGGGGCTTCGCTCAGCCCCAGCATTTT.

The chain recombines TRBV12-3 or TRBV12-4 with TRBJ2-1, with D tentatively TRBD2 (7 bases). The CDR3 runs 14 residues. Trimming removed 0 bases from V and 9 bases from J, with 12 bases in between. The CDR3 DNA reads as TGTGCCAGCAGTTTAGCGGGGGGGCGGATTGAGCAGTTCTTC. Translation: CASSLAGGRIEQFF.